This T cell receptor (beta chain) was recovered during a study of T cell changes during pregnancy in multiple sclerosis. TCRdb keeps only in-frame clones here, not all; method: immunoSEQ multiplex PCR. The table includes approximately 63,000 clones, roughly 89% detected once. The germline V gene encodes CDR1 MNHEY and CDR2 SVGAGI. The CDR3 has 15 amino acids. V was shortened by 0 bases and J by 5 bases, with 13 bases between the two germline ends. J is TRBJ2-5 and V is TRBV6-5; D is uncertain. This specimen was peripheral blood, taken in the third trimester of pregnancy. The receptor comes from a female donor in good health, enrolled as a control in a pregnancy study. CDR3: CASSYSTRAIETQYF. CDR3 in DNA: TGTGCCAGCAGTTACTCTACCCGCGCAATTGAGACCCAGTACTTC.